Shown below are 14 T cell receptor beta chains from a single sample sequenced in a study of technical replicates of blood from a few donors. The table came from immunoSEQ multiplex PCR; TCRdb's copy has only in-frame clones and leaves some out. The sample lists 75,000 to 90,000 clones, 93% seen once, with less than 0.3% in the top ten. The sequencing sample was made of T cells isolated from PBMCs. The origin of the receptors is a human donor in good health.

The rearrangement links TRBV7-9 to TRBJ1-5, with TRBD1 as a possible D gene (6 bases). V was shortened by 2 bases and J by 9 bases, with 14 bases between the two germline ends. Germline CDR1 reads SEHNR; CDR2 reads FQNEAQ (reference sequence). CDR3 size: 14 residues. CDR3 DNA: TGTGCCAGCAGCTTAACAGGGAGCCCCCTGCCCCAGCATTTT. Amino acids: CASSLTGSPLPQHF.

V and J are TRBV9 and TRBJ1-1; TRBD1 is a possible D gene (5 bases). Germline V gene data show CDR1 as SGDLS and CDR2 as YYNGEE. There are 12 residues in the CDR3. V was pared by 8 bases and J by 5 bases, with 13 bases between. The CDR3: CASSPSGTEAFF. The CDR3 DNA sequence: TGTGCCAGTAGCCCTTCAGGGACTGAAGCTTTCTTT.

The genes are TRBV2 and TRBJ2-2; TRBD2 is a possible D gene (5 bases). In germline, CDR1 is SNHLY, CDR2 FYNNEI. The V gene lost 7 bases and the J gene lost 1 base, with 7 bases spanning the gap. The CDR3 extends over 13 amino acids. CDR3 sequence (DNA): TGTGCCAGCAAGAGGGAGAACACCGGGGAGCTGTTTTTT. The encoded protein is CASKRENTGELFF.

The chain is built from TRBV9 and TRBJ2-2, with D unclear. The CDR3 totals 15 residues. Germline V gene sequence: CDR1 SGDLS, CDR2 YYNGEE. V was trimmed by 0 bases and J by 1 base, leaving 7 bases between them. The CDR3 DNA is TGTGCCAGCAGCGTAGGGTCGGGGAACACCGGGGAGCTGTTTTTT. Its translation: CASSVGSGNTGELFF. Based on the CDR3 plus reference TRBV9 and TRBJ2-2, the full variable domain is DSGVTQTPKHLITATGQRVTLRCSPRSGDLSVYWYQQSLDQGLQFLIQYYNGEERAKGNILERFSAQQFPDLHSELNLSSLELGDSALYFCASSVGSGNTGELFFGEGSRLTVL.

The CDR3 region has the DNA TGTGCCAGCAGCTTTAGGACAGGGGCTGGGGCCAACGTCCTGACTTTC. Translating gives CASSFRTGAGANVLTF. V usage is TRBV7-6 and J usage is TRBJ2-6, with 9 bases matching TRBD1. Germline V gene lookup returns CDR1 SGHVS and CDR2 FNYEAQ. The CDR3 runs 16 residues. V lost 3 bases, J lost 2 bases, and 2 bases stayed unmatched.

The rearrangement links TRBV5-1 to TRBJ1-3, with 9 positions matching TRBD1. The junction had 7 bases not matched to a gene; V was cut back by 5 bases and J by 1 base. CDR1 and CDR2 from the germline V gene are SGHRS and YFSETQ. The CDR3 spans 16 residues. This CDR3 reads CASSPAGTGSGNTIYF. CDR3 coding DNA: TGCGCCAGCAGTCCCGCCGGGACAGGGTCTGGAAACACCATATATTTT.

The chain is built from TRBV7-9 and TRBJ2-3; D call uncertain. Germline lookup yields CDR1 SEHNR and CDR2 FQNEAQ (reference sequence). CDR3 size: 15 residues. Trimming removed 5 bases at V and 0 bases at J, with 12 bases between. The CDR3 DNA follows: TGTGCCAGCAGCCTCTCTGCGGAGAGCACAGATACGCAGTATTTT. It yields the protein CASSLSAESTDTQYF.

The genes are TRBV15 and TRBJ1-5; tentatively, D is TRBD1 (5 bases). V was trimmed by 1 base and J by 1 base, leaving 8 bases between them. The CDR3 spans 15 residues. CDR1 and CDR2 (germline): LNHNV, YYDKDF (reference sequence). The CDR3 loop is CATSRGGDSNQPQHF. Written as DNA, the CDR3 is TGTGCCACCAGCAGAGGGGGGGACAGCAATCAGCCCCAGCATTTT. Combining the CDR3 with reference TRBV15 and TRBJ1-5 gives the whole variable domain DAMVIQNPRYQVTQFGKPVTLSCSQTLNHNVMYWYQQKSSQAPKLLFHYYDKDFNNEADTPDNFQSRRPNTSFCFLDIRSPGLGDTAMYLCATSRGGDSNQPQHFGDGTRLSIL.

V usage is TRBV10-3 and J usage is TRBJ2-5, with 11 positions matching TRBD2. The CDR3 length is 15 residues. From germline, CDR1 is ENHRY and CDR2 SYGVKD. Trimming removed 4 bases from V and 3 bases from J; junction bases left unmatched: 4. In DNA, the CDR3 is TGTGCCATCAGTGGTAGTAGCGGGGGGGAAGAGACCCAGTACTTC. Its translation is CAISGSSGGEETQYF.

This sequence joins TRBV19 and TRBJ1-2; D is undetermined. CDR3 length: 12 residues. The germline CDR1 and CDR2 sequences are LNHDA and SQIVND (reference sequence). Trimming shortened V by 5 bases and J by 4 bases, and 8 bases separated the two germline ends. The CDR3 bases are TGTGCCAGTAGTTTCGACATCTATGGCTACACCTTC. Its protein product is CASSFDIYGYTF.

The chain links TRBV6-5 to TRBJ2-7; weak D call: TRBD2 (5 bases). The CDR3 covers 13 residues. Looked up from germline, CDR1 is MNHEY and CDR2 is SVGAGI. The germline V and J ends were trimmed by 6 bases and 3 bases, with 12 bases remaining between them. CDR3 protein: CASRRALVYEQYF. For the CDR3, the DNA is TGTGCCAGCAGGAGGGCCCTCGTCTACGAGCAGTACTTC.

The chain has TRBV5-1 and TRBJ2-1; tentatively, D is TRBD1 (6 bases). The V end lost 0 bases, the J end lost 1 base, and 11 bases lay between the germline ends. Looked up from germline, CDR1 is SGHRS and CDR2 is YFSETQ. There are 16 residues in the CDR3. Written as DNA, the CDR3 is TGCGCCAGCAGCTTGGAACAGGGTCGATCCTACAATGAGCAGTTCTTC. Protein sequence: CASSLEQGRSYNEQFF.

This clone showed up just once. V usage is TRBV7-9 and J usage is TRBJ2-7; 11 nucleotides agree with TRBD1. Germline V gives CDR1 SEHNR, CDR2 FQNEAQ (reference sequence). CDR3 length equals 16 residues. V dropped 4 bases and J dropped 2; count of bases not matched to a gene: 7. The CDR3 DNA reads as TGTGCCAGCAGCTCCAACCGGGACAGGGGGGCCTACGAGCAGTACTTC. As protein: CASSSNRDRGAYEQYF.

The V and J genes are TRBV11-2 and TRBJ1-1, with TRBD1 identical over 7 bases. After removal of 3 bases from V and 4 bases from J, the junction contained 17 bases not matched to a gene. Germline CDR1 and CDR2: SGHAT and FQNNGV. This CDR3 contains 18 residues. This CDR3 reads CASSFAGRTTGYVTEAFF. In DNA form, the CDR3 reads TGTGCCAGCAGCTTCGCGGGAAGGACGACAGGGTATGTCACTGAAGCTTTCTTT.